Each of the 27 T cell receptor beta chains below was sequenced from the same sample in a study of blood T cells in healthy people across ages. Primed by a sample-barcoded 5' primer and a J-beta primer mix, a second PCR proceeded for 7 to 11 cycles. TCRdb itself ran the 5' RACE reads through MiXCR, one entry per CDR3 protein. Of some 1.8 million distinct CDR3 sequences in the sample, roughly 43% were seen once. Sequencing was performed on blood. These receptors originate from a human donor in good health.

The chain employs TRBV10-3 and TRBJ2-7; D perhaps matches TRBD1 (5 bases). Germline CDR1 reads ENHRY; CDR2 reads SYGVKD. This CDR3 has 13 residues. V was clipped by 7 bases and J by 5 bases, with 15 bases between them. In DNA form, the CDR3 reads TGTGCCATCAATACGCAGGGTTACGACGAGCAGTACTTC. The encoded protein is CAINTQGYDEQYF.

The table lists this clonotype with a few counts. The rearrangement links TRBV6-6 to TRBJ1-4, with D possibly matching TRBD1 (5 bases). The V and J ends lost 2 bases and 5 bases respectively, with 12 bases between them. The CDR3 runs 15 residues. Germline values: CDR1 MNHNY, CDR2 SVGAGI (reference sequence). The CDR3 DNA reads TGTGCCAGCAGTTACGAGGGGCACGGAAATGAAAAACTGTTTTTT. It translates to CASSYEGHGNEKLFF.

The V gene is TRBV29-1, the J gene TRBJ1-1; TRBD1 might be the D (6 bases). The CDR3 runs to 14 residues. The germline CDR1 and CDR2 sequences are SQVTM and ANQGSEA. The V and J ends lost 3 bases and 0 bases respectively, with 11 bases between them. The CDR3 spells CSVDLQGLNTEAFF. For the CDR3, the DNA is TGCAGCGTTGATCTGCAGGGGCTGAACACTGAAGCTTTCTTT. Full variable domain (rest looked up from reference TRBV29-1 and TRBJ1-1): SAVISQKPSRDICQRGTSLTIQCQVDSQVTMMFWYRQQPGQSLTLIATANQGSEATYESGFVIDKFPISRPNLTFSTLTVSNMSPEDSSIYLCSVDLQGLNTEAFFGQGTRLTVV.

CDR3 nucleotides: TGTGCCTGGAGTCTAAAGGGAGGGGGTCGTAACTATGGCTACACCTTC. It specifies CAWSLKGGGRNYGYTF. The genes are TRBV30 and TRBJ1-2; D is perhaps TRBD1 (6 bases). Germline V gives CDR1 GTSNPN, CDR2 SVGIG (reference sequence). The ends were cut back, 2 bases at V and 1 base at J, with 17 bases in the middle. The CDR3 sequence is 16 residues long. The complete variable domain, with remaining parts taken from reference TRBV30 and TRBJ1-2, reads SQTIHQWPATLVQPVGSPLSLECTVEGTSNPNLYWYRQAAGRGLQLLFYSVGIGQISSEVPQNLSASRPQDRQFILSSKKLLLSDSGFYLCAWSLKGGGRNYGYTFGSGTRLTVV.

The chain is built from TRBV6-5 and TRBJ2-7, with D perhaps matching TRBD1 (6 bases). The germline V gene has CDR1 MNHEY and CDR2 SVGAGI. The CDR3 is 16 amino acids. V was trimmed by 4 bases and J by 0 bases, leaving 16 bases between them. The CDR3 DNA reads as TGTGCCAGCAGTTCCCTGTGGGACATCTACTCCTACGAGCAGTACTTC. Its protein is CASSSLWDIYSYEQYF.

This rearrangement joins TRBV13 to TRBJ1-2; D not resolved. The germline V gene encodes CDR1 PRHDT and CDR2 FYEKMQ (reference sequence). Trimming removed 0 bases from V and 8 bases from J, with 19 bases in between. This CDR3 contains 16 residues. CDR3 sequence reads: CASSLGGPTTRMGYTF. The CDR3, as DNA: TGTGCCAGCAGCTTAGGCGGACCCACAACTCGAATGGGCTACACCTTC.

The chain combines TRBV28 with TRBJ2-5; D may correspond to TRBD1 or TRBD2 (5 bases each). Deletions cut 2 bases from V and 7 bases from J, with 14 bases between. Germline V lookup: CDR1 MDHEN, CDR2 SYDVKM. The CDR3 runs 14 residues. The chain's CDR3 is CASSLAGTLGTQYF. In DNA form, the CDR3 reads TGTGCCAGCAGTTTAGCCGGGACCCTGGGGACCCAGTACTTC.

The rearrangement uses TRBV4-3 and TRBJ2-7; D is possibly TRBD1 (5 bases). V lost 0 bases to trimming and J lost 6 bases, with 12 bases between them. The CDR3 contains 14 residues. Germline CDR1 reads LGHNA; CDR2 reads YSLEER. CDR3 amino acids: CASSQDERGSEQYF. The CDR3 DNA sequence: TGCGCCAGCAGCCAAGATGAAAGGGGAAGCGAGCAGTACTTC.

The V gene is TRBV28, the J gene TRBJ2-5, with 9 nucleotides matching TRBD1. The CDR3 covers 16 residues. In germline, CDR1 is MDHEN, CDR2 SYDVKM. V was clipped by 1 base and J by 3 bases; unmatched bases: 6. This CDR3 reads CASSLSGTGRKETQYF. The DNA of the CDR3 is TGTGCCAGCAGTTTATCCGGGACAGGGAGAAAAGAGACCCAGTACTTC.

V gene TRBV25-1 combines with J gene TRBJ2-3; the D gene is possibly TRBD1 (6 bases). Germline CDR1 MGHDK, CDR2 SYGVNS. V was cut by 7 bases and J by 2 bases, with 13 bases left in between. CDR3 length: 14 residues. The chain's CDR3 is CASTLGGSTDTQYF. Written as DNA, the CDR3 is TGTGCCAGCACCCTAGGGGGATCCACAGATACGCAGTATTTT.

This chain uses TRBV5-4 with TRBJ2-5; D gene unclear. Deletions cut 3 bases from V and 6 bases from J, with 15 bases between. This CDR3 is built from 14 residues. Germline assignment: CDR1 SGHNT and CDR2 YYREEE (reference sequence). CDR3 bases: TGTGCCAGCAGCTCCCACGGACCTTGGAAGACCCAGTACTTC. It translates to CASSSHGPWKTQYF.

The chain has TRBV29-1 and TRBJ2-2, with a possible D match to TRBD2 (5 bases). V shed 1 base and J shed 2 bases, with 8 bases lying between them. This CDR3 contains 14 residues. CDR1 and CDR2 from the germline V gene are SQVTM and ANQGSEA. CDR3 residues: CSVEARTNTGELFF. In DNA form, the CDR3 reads TGCAGCGTTGAAGCCAGGACTAACACCGGGGAGCTGTTTTTT.

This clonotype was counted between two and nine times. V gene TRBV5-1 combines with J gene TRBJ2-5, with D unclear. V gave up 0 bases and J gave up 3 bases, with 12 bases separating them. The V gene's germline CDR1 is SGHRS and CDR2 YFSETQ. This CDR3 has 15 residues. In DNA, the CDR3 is TGCGCCAGCAGCTTGGCCGGTACTGCCGAAGAGACCCAGTACTTC. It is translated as CASSLAGTAEETQYF.

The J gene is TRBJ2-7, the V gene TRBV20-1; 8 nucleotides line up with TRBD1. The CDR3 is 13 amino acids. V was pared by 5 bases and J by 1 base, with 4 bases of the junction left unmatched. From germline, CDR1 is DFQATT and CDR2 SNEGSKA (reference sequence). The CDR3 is CSASWTGSYEQYF. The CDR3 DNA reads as TGCAGTGCTTCCTGGACAGGGTCCTACGAGCAGTACTTC.

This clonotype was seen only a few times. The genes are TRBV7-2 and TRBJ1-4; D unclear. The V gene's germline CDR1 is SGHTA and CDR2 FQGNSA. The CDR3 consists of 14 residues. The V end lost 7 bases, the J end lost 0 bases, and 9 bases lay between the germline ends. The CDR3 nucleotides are TGTGCCAGCACCGAACTTGCAACTAATGAAAAACTGTTTTTT. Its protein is CASTELATNEKLFF.

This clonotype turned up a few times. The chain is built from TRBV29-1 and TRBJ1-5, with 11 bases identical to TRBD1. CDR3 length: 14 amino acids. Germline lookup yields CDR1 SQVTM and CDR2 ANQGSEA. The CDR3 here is CSVRDRGSNQPQHF. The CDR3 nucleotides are TGCAGTGTCCGGGACAGGGGGAGCAATCAGCCCCAGCATTTT.

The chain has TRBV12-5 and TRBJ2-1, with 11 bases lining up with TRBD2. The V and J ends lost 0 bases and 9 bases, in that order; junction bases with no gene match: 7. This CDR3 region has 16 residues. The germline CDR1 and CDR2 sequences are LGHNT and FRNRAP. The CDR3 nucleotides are TGTGCTAGTGGTTTGGTGTTTAGCGGGGGGGCCGGTGAGCAGTTCTTC. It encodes CASGLVFSGGAGEQFF.

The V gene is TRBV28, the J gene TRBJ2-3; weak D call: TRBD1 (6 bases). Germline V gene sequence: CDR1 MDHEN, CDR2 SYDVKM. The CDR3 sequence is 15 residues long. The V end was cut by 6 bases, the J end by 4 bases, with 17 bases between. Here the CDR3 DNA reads TGTGCCAGCAGACCCCTCTCAAGACAGGCAGATACGCAGTATTTT. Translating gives CASRPLSRQADTQYF.

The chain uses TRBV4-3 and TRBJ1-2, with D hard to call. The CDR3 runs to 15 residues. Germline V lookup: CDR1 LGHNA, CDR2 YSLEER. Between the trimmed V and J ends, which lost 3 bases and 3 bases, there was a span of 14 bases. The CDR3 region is CASSHWPPGDYGYTF. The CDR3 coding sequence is TGCGCCAGCAGCCACTGGCCGCCTGGCGACTATGGCTACACCTTC.

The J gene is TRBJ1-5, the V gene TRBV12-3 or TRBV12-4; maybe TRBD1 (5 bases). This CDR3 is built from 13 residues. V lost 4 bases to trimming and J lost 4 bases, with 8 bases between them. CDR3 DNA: TGTGCCAGCAGTTGGACACGGAATCAGCCCCAGCATTTT. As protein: CASSWTRNQPQHF.

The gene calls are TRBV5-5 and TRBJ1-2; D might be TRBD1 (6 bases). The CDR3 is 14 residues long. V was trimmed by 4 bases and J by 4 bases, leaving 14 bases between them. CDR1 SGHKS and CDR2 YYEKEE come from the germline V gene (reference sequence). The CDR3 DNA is TGTGCCAGCAGCAGCGGCGGGGGCCTCTATGGCTACACCTTC. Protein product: CASSSGGGLYGYTF.

CDR3 in amino acids: CASSLIAGGDLKRTDTQYF. As DNA, the CDR3 is TGTGCCAGCAGCCTAATAGCGGGGGGGGACCTCAAACGCACAGATACGCAGTATTTT. V gene TRBV7-2 combines with J gene TRBJ2-3, with TRBD2 matching over 11 bases. V lost 5 bases, J lost 1 base, and 14 bases stayed unmatched. Germline assignment: CDR1 SGHTA and CDR2 FQGNSA. The CDR3 runs to 19 residues.

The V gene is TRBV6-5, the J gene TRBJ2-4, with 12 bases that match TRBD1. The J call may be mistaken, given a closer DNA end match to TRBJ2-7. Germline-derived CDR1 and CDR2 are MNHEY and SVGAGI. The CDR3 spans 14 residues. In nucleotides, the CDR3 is TGTGCCAGTGGGGGACAGGGGGCCATCTACGAGCAGTACTTC. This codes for CASGGQGAIYEQYF.

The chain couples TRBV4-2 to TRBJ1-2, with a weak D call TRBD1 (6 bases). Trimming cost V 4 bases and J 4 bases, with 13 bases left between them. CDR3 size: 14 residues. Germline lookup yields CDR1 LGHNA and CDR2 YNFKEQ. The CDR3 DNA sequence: TGTGCCAGCAGCCCAGATCGGACAGCCTATGGCTACACCTTC. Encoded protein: CASSPDRTAYGYTF.

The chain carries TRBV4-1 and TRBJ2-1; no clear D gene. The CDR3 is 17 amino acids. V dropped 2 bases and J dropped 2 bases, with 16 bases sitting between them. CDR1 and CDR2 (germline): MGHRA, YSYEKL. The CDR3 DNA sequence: TGCGCCAGCAGCCAACCCTTAACCCTCAACCCCTACAATGAGCAGTTCTTC. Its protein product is CASSQPLTLNPYNEQFF.

CDR3 sequence reads: CATGVGNTEAFF. CDR3 bases: TGTGCCACCGGGGTAGGGAACACTGAAGCTTTCTTT. This chain links TRBV10-3 with TRBJ1-1; D remains ambiguous. Per germline, CDR1 ENHRY and CDR2 SYGVKD. V was clipped by 10 bases and J by 1 base, with 10 bases between them. The CDR3 extends over 12 amino acids.

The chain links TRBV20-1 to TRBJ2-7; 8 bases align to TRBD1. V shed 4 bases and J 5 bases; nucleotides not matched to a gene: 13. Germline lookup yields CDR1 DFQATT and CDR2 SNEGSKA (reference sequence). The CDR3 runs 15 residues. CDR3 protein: CSAISTGQGWNEQYF. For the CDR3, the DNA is TGCAGTGCTATATCCACCGGACAGGGTTGGAACGAGCAGTACTTC.